The 20 T cell receptor beta chains given below trace back to one sample, sequenced in a study of identical twins. Each CDR3 protein is one row after TCRdb ran MiXCR on the 5' RACE reads. The repertoire includes 550,000 to 800,000 distinct CDR3 sequences, under 8.5% of them detected once, and around 1.6% sits in the top ten. These data were also filed under a second study, of yellow fever vaccine responses in identical twins.

The material sequenced was PBMCs. The source is a woman between 18 and 30 years old in good health.

This clonotype has more than one count but fewer than ten. The chain uses TRBV3-1 and TRBJ2-3, with TRBD2 as a possible D gene (6 bases). The CDR3 contains 13 residues. Trimming pared 4 bases from V and 6 bases from J, leaving 11 bases between. Germline V gene sequence: CDR1 LGHDT, CDR2 YNNKEL (reference sequence). The CDR3 DNA reads as TGTGCCAGCAGCCTGGGGACTTCGGATACGCAGTATTTT. As protein: CASSLGTSDTQYF.

As DNA, the CDR3 is TGTGCCAGCACCGACCTAGCGGGAGGGTCCTACAATGAGCAGTTCTTC. Protein product: CASTDLAGGSYNEQFF. The V gene is TRBV28, the J gene TRBJ2-1; 12 bases fit TRBD2. CDR3 size: 16 residues. With 7 bases clipped from V and 1 base from J, the junction kept 5 bases outside the gene matches. Germline loops: CDR1 MDHEN, CDR2 SYDVKM.

This chain joins TRBV15 and TRBJ2-2; TRBD2 agrees at 11 bases. Per germline, CDR1 LNHNV and CDR2 YYDKDF (reference sequence). The CDR3 is 16 amino acids. Germline trimming cut 3 bases from V and 6 bases from J; bases unmatched to any gene: 6. CDR3 DNA sequence: TGTGCCACCAGCAGCAACCGACTAGCGGGGTCCGGGGAGCTGTTTTTT. Protein: CATSSNRLAGSGELFF.

The V and J genes are TRBV10-3 and TRBJ2-7; no reliable D call. V dropped 8 bases and J dropped 3 bases, with 14 bases sitting between them. The CDR3 is 13 amino acids. CDR1 ENHRY and CDR2 SYGVKD come from the germline V gene. The CDR3 is CAIGSTANYEQYF. In DNA form, the CDR3 reads TGTGCCATCGGGTCTACAGCTAACTACGAGCAGTACTTC.

This sequence joins TRBV7-2 and TRBJ2-5; D is uncertain. The CDR3 has 12 amino acids. The V end was cut by 4 bases, the J end by 7 bases, with 10 bases between. Germline assignment: CDR1 SGHTA and CDR2 FQGNSA. The CDR3 region has the DNA TGTGCCAGCAGCTCCGGGTTCTCGACCCAGTACTTC. This encodes CASSSGFSTQYF. The whole variable domain, remainder taken from reference TRBV7-2 and TRBJ2-5, is GAGVSQSPSNKVTEKGKDVELRCDPISGHTALYWYRQSLGQGLEFLIYFQGNSAPDKSGLPSDRFSAERTGGSVSTLTIQRTQQEDSAVYLCASSSGFSTQYFGPGTRLLVL.

This clonotype was observed a handful of times. The rearrangement uses TRBV10-3 and TRBJ1-1, with unresolved D. CDR1 is ENHRY, CDR2 SYGVKD, per germline. Trimming removed 0 bases at V and 0 bases at J, with 5 bases between. CDR3 length equals 14 residues. The CDR3 nucleotides read TGTGCCATCAGTGAGTCTCTAGTGAACACTGAAGCTTTCTTT. It translates to CAISESLVNTEAFF.

The chain couples TRBV5-5 to TRBJ2-3; D is uncertain. Germline V gene sequence: CDR1 SGHKS, CDR2 YYEKEE (reference sequence). Trimming removed 3 bases from V and 5 bases from J, with 7 bases in between. The CDR3 sequence is 12 residues long. CDR3 sequence: CASSSFLDTQYF. CDR3 sequence (DNA): TGTGCCAGCAGCTCATTCTTAGATACGCAGTATTTT.

This clonotype was counted many times. V usage is TRBV24-1 and J usage is TRBJ2-5; D is possibly TRBD1 (6 bases). Looked up from germline, CDR1 is KGHDR and CDR2 is SFDVKD. The CDR3 covers 13 residues. The germline V and J ends were trimmed by 6 bases and 5 bases, with 12 bases remaining between them. CDR3 protein: CATSMGAVETQYF. As DNA, the CDR3 is TGTGCCACCAGTATGGGGGCTGTGGAGACCCAGTACTTC.

This clonotype has ten or more counts. CDR3 sequence: CATSVGREETQYF. DNA for the CDR3: TGTGCCACCAGTGTGGGAAGGGAAGAGACCCAGTACTTC. The rearrangement links TRBV24-1 to TRBJ2-5; D is ambiguous. Trimming pared 5 bases from V and 3 bases from J, leaving 9 bases between. The CDR3 loop spans 13 amino acids. Germline V CDR1 and CDR2: KGHDR, SFDVKD.

This chain links TRBV23-1 with TRBJ2-2, with TRBD1 identical over 7 bases. TRBV23-1 has ORF status, its function being uncertain. The CDR3 has 16 residues. The V segment lost 8 bases and the J segment 2 bases; nucleotides outside the gene matches: 11. The CDR3 sequence is CASGTGTDINTGELFF. CDR3 sequence (DNA): TGCGCCAGCGGAACGGGGACAGATATTAACACCGGGGAGCTGTTTTTT.

Ten or more counts support this clonotype. This chain links TRBV6-1 with TRBJ1-1, with D unresolved. Germline V CDR1 and CDR2: MNHNS, SASEGT. CDR3 length equals 14 residues. V was shortened by 2 bases and J by 4 bases, with 11 bases between the two germline ends. The CDR3 nucleotides read TGTGCCAGCAGTGAACTAGGAGGAGGCACTGAAGCTTTCTTT. Protein sequence: CASSELGGGTEAFF.

This clonotype occurred many times. The chain has TRBV12-3 or TRBV12-4 and TRBJ1-1, with TRBD1 as a possible D gene (5 bases). The CDR3 spans 13 residues. Between the trimmed V and J ends, which lost 6 bases and 2 bases, there was a span of 10 bases. The CDR3 coding sequence is TGTGCCAGCAGGCTGACAGTAAACACTGAAGCTTTCTTT. It translates to CASRLTVNTEAFF.

This clonotype was observed at least ten times. This chain connects TRBV5-1 to TRBJ2-2; D gene uncertain. The germline gives CDR1 SGHRS, CDR2 YFSETQ. Trimming pared 7 bases from V and 6 bases from J, leaving 19 bases between. This CDR3 contains 15 residues. CDR3 residues: CASEEDNGVPGELFF. CDR3 coding DNA: TGCGCCAGCGAAGAAGATAATGGGGTTCCCGGGGAGCTGTTTTTT.

This clonotype has more than one count but fewer than ten. The chain has TRBV14 and TRBJ2-3, with 8 bases matching TRBD1. V shed 3 bases, J shed 5 bases, and the junction held 10 bases outside the gene matches. The CDR3 has 16 amino acids. Per germline, CDR1 SGHDN and CDR2 FVKESK. CDR3 in amino acids: CASSHQTGTGRDTQYF. The CDR3 DNA follows: TGTGCCAGCAGCCATCAGACCGGGACAGGACGAGATACGCAGTATTTT.

A few counts support this clonotype. The rearrangement links TRBV7-9 to TRBJ2-3; D remains ambiguous. Germline values: CDR1 SEHNR, CDR2 FQNEAQ (reference sequence). Trimming pared 4 bases from V and 3 bases from J, leaving 11 bases between. The CDR3 extends over 14 amino acids. Here the CDR3 reads CASSSAAWTDTQYF. The CDR3 DNA reads as TGTGCCAGCAGCTCCGCTGCCTGGACAGATACGCAGTATTTT. Full variable domain (outside the CDR3, taken from reference TRBV7-9 and TRBJ2-3): DTGVSQNPRHKITKRGQNVTFRCDPISEHNRLYWYRQTLGQGPEFLTYFQNEAQLEKSRLLSDRFSAERPKGSFSTLEIQRTEQGDSAMYLCASSSAAWTDTQYFGPGTRLTVL.

The V gene is TRBV29-1, the J gene TRBJ1-1, with D unclear. V lost 3 bases and J 1 base, leaving 6 bases between the germline ends. The germline V gene encodes CDR1 SQVTM and CDR2 ANQGSEA. There are 12 residues in the CDR3. The CDR3 coding sequence is TGCAGCGTTGAGAGGTGGAACACTGAAGCTTTCTTT. Encoded protein: CSVERWNTEAFF.

The chain uses TRBV11-3 and TRBJ2-5, with D perhaps matching TRBD1 (5 bases). The CDR3 contains 15 residues. From germline, CDR1 is SGHNT and CDR2 YENEEA. V lost 2 bases, J lost 2 bases, and 12 bases lay in between. The CDR3, as DNA: TGTGCCAGCAGCTTACTGCTGGGGCTTCAAGAGACCCAGTACTTC. It codes for CASSLLLGLQETQYF.

The V call is TRBV7-9, the J call TRBJ1-2; perhaps TRBD1 as D (5 bases). The CDR3 has 13 amino acids. The V end was cut by 5 bases, the J end by 6 bases, with 13 bases between. Looked up from germline, CDR1 is SEHNR and CDR2 is FQNEAQ (reference sequence). This CDR3 reads CASSPQGPDGYTF. The DNA for the CDR3 is TGTGCCAGCAGCCCCCAGGGTCCGGATGGCTACACCTTC.

This chain connects TRBV3-1 to TRBJ2-1; TRBD2 matches 15 bases. The germline V gene encodes CDR1 LGHDT and CDR2 YNNKEL (reference sequence). J gave up 0 bases and V 4 bases, and 10 bases lay outside the gene matches. The CDR3 consists of 20 residues. CDR3 coding DNA: TGTGCCAGCAGCCCCGGGACTAGCGGGAGGTTCCTACGCTCCTACAATGAGCAGTTCTTC. Protein: CASSPGTSGRFLRSYNEQFF.

In its sample, this clonotype was seen a few times. This chain joins TRBV5-1 and TRBJ2-7, with 9 positions matching TRBD2. This CDR3 is built from 16 residues. CDR1 is SGHRS and CDR2 is YFSETQ in the germline V gene. The junction had 8 bases not matched to a gene; V was cut back by 2 bases and J by 2 bases. The CDR3 coding sequence is TGCGCCAGCAGCTTAAGACTAGCGGATCCACCCTACGAGCAGTACTTC. Translated: CASSLRLADPPYEQYF.